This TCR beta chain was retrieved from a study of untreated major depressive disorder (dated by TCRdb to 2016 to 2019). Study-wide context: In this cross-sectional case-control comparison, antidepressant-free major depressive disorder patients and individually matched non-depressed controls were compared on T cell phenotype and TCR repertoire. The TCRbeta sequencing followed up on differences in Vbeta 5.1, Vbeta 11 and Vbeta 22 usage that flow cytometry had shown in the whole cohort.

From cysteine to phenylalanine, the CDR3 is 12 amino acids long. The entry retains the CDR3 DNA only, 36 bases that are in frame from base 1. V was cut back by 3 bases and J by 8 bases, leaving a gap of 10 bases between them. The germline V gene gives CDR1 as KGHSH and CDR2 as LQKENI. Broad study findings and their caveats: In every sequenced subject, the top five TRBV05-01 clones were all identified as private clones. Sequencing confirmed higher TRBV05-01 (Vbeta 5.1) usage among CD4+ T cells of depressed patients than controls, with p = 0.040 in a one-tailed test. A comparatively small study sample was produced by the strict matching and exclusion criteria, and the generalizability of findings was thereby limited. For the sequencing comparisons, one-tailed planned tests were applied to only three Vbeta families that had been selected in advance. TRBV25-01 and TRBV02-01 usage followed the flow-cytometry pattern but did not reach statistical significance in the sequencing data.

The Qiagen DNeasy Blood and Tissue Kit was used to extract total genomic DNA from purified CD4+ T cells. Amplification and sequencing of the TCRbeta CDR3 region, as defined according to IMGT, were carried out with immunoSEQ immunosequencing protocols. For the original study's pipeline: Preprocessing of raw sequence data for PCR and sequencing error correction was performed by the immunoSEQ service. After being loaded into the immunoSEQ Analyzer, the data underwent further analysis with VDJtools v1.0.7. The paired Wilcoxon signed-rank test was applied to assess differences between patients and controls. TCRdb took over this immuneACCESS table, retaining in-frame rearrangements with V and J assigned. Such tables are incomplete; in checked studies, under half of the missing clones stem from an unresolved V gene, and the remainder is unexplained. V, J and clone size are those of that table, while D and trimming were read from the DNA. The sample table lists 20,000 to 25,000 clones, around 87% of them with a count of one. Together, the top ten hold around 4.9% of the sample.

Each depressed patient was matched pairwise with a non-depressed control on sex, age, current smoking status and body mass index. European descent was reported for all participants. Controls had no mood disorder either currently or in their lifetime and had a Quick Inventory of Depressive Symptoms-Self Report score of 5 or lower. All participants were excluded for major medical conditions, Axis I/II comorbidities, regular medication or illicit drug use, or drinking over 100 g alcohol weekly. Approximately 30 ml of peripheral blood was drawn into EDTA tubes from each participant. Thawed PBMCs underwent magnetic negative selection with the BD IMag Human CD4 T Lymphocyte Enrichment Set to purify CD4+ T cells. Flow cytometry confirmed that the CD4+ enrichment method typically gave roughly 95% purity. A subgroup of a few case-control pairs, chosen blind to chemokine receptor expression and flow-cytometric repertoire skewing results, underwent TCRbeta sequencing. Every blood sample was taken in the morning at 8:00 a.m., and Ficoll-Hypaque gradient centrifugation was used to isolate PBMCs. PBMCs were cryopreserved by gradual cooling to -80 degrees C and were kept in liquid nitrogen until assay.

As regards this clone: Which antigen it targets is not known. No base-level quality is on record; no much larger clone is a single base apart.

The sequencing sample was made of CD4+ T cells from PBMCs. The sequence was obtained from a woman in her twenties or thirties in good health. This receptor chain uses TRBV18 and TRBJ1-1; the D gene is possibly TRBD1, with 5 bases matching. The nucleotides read TGTGCCAGCTCACCGTATCGGGGGGAAGCTTTCTTT. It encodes CASSPYRGEAFF.